The 16 T cell receptor beta chains below were found in one sample sequenced in a study of tumor T cells in aggressive B-cell lymphoma (dated by TCRdb to about 2017). Library generation was performed with the immunoSEQ multiplex PCR assay. TCRdb limited this immuneACCESS table to in-frame rearrangements with V and J called. A share of clones is missing; checked studies link under half to unresolved V genes, and the rest is unexplained. The sample records about 750 clones, around 90% of which are singletons. Around 5.8% of the sample is in the top ten clones. The sequencing input was tumor tissue. These receptors were obtained from an adult with diffuse large B cell lymphoma.

This clone appeared once. The chain combines TRBV5-4 with TRBJ2-1; 7 bases map to TRBD2. The CDR3 totals 15 residues. Per germline, CDR1 SGHNT and CDR2 YYREEE (reference sequence). J gave up 4 bases and V 1 base, and 5 bases lay outside the gene matches. The CDR3: CASSLSARGYNEQFF. The CDR3 region has the DNA TGTGCCAGCAGCTTGTCGGCGCGGGGGTACAATGAGCAGTTCTTC.

This chain connects TRBV6-5 to TRBJ2-7, with TRBD2 matching 8 bases. CDR1 is MNHEY, CDR2 SVGAGI, per germline. This CDR3 comprises 14 residues. Unmatched junction bases numbered 3, after V lost 5 bases and J lost 0 bases. The CDR3, as DNA: TGTGCCAGCAGTCTAGCGGGCCGCTCCTACGAGCAGTACTTC. Translating it yields CASSLAGRSYEQYF.

A word on this clone: The germline gene is not matched at one end of the junction; a read error may be the cause. The V gene is TRBV6-4, the J gene TRBJ2-2; TRBD2 is a possible D gene (5 bases). Per germline, CDR1 MRHNA and CDR2 SNTAGT. The CDR3 is made up of 13 amino acids. In DNA form, the CDR3 reads TGTGCCAGCAGTGACTATGACACCGGGGAGTTGTTTTTT. Translation: CASSDYDTGELFF.

The chain employs TRBV28 and TRBJ2-3; possible D gene TRBD1, 5 bases. Germline V gene lookup returns CDR1 MDHEN and CDR2 SYDVKM. This CDR3 has 13 residues. V was clipped by 6 bases and J by 2 bases, with 9 bases between them. CDR3 DNA: TGTGCCAGCAGGGTGACAGTCACAGATACGCAGTATTTT. Amino acid sequence: CASRVTVTDTQYF.

The chain couples TRBV28 to TRBJ2-5; D not certain. Germline loops: CDR1 MDHEN, CDR2 SYDVKM. The CDR3 has 15 amino acids. Trimming cost V 5 bases and J 0 bases, with 13 bases left between them. The CDR3 sequence is CASSPSANYQETQYF. The DNA of the CDR3 is TGTGCCAGCAGTCCCTCCGCTAACTACCAAGAGACCCAGTACTTC.

The chain is built from TRBV19 and TRBJ1-1, with a weak D call TRBD1 (5 bases). This CDR3 is built from 14 residues. Looked up from germline, CDR1 is LNHDA and CDR2 is SQIVND (reference sequence). The germline V and J ends were trimmed by 3 bases and 4 bases, with 12 bases remaining between them. DNA of the CDR3: TGTGCCAGTAGTATCCCGTCGGGGGGCACTGAAGCTTTCTTT. The encoded protein is CASSIPSGGTEAFF.

The V and J genes are TRBV15 and TRBJ1-5, with unresolved D. Germline-derived CDR1 and CDR2 are LNHNV and YYDKDF (reference sequence). The CDR3 has 12 residues. V was clipped by 1 base and J by 4 bases, with 2 bases between them. For the CDR3, the DNA is TGTGCCACCAGCAGAGTAAATCAGCCCCAGCATTTT. As protein: CATSRVNQPQHF.

This clone has just one count. This chain uses TRBV4-1 with TRBJ2-3, with D possibly being TRBD2 (5 bases). The V and J ends lost 4 bases and 4 bases respectively, with 12 bases between them. CDR3 length: 14 residues. The germline CDR1 and CDR2 sequences are MGHRA and YSYEKL. The DNA of the CDR3 is TGCGCCAGCAGCCGCCCGGGGTCCGCAGATACGCAGTATTTT. Translating gives CASSRPGSADTQYF.

V is TRBV27 and J is TRBJ2-7; D unclear. The germline gives CDR1 MNHEY, CDR2 SMNVEV (reference sequence). Trimming left V 3 bases short and J 7 bases short, with 13 bases between. CDR3 length: 13 residues. The CDR3 spells CASSFTSAGEQYF. The CDR3 DNA is TGTGCCAGCAGTTTCACCAGCGCTGGGGAGCAGTACTTC.

The CDR3 region has the DNA TGTGCCAGCAGTTACGGTTTGAACGGGGAGCAGTTCTTC. It translates to CASSYGLNGEQFF. The chain couples TRBV6-5 to TRBJ2-1; D remains ambiguous. The CDR3 is 13 amino acids. CDR1 and CDR2 from the germline V gene are MNHEY and SVGAGI. Trimming cost V 2 bases and J 10 bases, with 12 bases left between them.

This clone turned up a few times. The V gene is TRBV30, the J gene TRBJ1-1; 11 nucleotides match TRBD1. Trimming cost V 5 bases and J 8 bases; bases outside gene matches: 7. CDR1 and CDR2 (germline): GTSNPN, SVGIG (reference sequence). CDR3 size: 13 residues. The CDR3 region is CAWAKDRGLEAFF. In DNA form, the CDR3 reads TGTGCCTGGGCCAAGGACAGGGGGCTGGAAGCTTTCTTT. The full variable domain, rest sourced from reference TRBV30 and TRBJ1-1, is SQTIHQWPATLVQPVGSPLSLECTVEGTSNPNLYWYRQAAGRGLQLLFYSVGIGQISSEVPQNLSASRPQDRQFILSSKKLLLSDSGFYLCAWAKDRGLEAFFGQGTRLTVV.

This chain links TRBV19 with TRBJ2-7; the match to TRBD2 covers 8 bases. V was pared by 11 bases and J by 2 bases, with 8 bases of the junction left unmatched. This CDR3 is built from 13 residues. Germline assignment: CDR1 LNHDA and CDR2 SQIVND (reference sequence). The CDR3 is CASCAGGPYEQYF. In DNA form, the CDR3 reads TGTGCCTCCTGCGCGGGGGGCCCCTACGAGCAGTACTTC.

This clone was detected only once. The J gene is TRBJ2-2, the V gene TRBV5-4; 10 bases match TRBD2. Looked up from germline, CDR1 is SGHNT and CDR2 is YYREEE (reference sequence). V trimming: 0 bases; J trimming: 2 bases; junction bases outside the gene matches: 1. This CDR3 contains 16 residues. DNA of the CDR3: TGTGCCAGCAGCTTGGCACTAGCGGGAAACACCGGGGAGCTGTTTTTT. As protein: CASSLALAGNTGELFF.

This sequence joins TRBV28 and TRBJ1-4; 8 bases are a match to TRBD1. There are 15 residues in the CDR3. Germline CDR1 and CDR2: MDHEN and SYDVKM. With V trimmed by 5 bases and J by 6 bases, 8 bases remained unmatched. Written as DNA, the CDR3 is TGTGCCAGCAGTGGGGGACAGGATGTTTATGAAAAACTGTTTTTT. Translated: CASSGGQDVYEKLFF.

The chain couples TRBV28 to TRBJ1-3; D possibly corresponds to TRBD1 (5 bases). CDR3 length equals 16 residues. V gave up 3 bases and J gave up 0 bases, with 12 bases separating them. Germline-derived CDR1 and CDR2 are MDHEN and SYDVKM. CDR3 in DNA: TGTGCCAGCAGTTTTCTCGGGACTGGCTCTGGAAACACCATATATTTT. Its protein is CASSFLGTGSGNTIYF.

This rearrangement joins TRBV7-6 to TRBJ2-2, with TRBD2 identical over 8 bases. The junction had 9 bases not matched to a gene; V was cut back by 5 bases and J by 4 bases. From germline, CDR1 is SGHVS and CDR2 FNYEAQ. The CDR3 sequence is 16 residues long. CDR3 sequence reads: CASSKEAGVITGELFF. As DNA, the CDR3 is TGTGCCAGCAGCAAAGAAGCGGGAGTTATCACCGGGGAGCTGTTTTTT. Filled out from reference TRBV7-6 and TRBJ2-2, the complete variable domain reads GAGVSQSPRYKVTKRGQDVALRCDPISGHVSLYWYRQALGQGPEFLTYFNYEAQQDKSGLPNDRFSAERPEGSISTLTIQRTEQRDSAMYRCASSKEAGVITGELFFGEGSRLTVL.